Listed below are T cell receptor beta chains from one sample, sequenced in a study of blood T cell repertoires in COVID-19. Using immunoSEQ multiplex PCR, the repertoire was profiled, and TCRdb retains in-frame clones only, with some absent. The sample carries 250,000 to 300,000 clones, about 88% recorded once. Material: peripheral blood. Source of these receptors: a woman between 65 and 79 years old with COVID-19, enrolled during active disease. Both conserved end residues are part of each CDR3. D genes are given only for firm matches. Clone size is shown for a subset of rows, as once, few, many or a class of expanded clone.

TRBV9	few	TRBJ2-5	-	TGTGCCAGCAGCGTAGTAGGAGGGGCTGGGGAGACCCAGTACTTC	CASSVVGGAGETQYF
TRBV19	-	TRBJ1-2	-	TGTGCCAGTAGTATCGTCGATGGCTACACCTTC	CASSIVDGYTF
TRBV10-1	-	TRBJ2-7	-	TGCGCCAGCAGTGATAGCGGCGAGCAGTACTTC	CASSDSGEQYF
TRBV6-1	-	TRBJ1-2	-	TGTGCCAGCAGTGAAGCAGGGGCGGCAAACTATGGCTACACCTTC	CASSEAGAANYGYTF
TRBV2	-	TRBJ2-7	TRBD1	TGTGCCAGCAGGGACAGGGGTGGCGAGCAGTACTTC	CASRDRGGEQYF
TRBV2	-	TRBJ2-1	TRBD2	TGTGCCAGCAGTGCCCCCCGGGGGGACCATTACAATGAGCAGTTCTTC	CASSAPRGDHYNEQFF
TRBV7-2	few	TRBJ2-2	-	TGTGCCAGCAGCTTAGCTCCGGGGAACACCGGGGAGCTGTTTTTT	CASSLAPGNTGELFF
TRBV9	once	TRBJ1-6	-	TGTGCCAGCAGCGTAGCTCAGGGGTATAATTCACCCCTCCACTTT	CASSVAQGYNSPLHF
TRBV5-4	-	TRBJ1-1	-	TGTGCCAGCAGCTTGCTTCCGAACACTGAAGCTTTCTTT	CASSLLPNTEAFF
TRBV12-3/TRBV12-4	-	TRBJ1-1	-	TGTGCCAGCAGTTTAGGGGGGGGCACTGAAGCTTTCTTT	CASSLGGGTEAFF
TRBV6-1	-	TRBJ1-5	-	TGTGCCAGCAGTGAACCCCGGCAGGGGATACGTCAGCCCCAGCATTTT	CASSEPRQGIRQPQHF
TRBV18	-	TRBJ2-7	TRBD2	TGTGCCAGCTCACCACGGGAGGGGCGTCAAAAATACGAGCAGTACTTC	CASSPREGRQKYEQYF
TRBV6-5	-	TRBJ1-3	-	TGTGCCAGCAGTCCCGGACAGATCTCTGGAAACACCATATATTTT	CASSPGQISGNTIYF
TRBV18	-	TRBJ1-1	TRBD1	TGTGCCAGCTCGCGGGACAGGGGGAAGCGGGAGGTGAACACTGAAGCTTTCTTT	CASSRDRGKREVNTEAFF
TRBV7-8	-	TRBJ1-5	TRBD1	TGTGCCAGCAGCTCCCGGACAGGGGGAAGTCAGCCCCAGCATTTT	CASSSRTGGSQPQHF
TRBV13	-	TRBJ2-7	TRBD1	TGTGCCAGCAGCTTAGACAGGGGGCTCGGCGAGCAGTACTTC	CASSLDRGLGEQYF
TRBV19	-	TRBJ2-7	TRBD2	TGTGCCAGCCGTTCGGGACTAGCGGGGGACTCCTACGAGCAGTACTTC	CASRSGLAGDSYEQYF
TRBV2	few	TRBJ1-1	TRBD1	TGTGCCAGCACCCCGACAGGGGGGCGGGCTGAAGCTTTCTTT	CASTPTGGRAEAFF
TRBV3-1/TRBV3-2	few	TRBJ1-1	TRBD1	TGTGCCAGCAGCCAGACCGGGCAGGGGGCTGCTTTCTTT	CASSQTGQGAAFF
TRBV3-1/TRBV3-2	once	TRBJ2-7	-	TGTGCCAGCAGCCAAGAACTTAGGGGCGAGCAGTACTTC	CASSQELRGEQYF
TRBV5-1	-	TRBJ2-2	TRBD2	TGCGCCAGCAGCTTGTCCGGGGAGGGGACCGGGGAGCTGTTTTTT	CASSLSGEGTGELFF
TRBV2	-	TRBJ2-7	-	TGTGCCAGCAGTTACAGGGAACGAAACGAGCAGTACTTC	CASSYRERNEQYF
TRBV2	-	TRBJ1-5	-	TGTGCCAGCAGTGAACTTTTGACAGGCTATAGTCAGCCCCAGCATTTT	CASSELLTGYSQPQHF
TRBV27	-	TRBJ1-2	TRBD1	TGTGCCAGCACCCTAACAGGGGGCGACTATGGCTACACCTTC	CASTLTGGDYGYTF
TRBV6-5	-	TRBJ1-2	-	TGTGCCAGCAGTTCCGGGTACTACTATGGCTACACCTTC	CASSSGYYYGYTF
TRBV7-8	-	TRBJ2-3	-	TGTGCCAGCAGCCCGGCTACTAGTCGAAATACGCAGTATTTT	CASSPATSRNTQYF
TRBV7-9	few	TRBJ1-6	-	TGTGCCAGCAGCTTAGACAGCAATTCACCCCTCCACTTT	CASSLDSNSPLHF
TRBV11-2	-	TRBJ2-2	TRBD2	TGTGCCAGCAGCTCGACGGGACTAGCTGGTCCCACCGGGGAGCTGTTTTTT	CASSSTGLAGPTGELFF
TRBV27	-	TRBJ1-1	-	TGTGCCAGCAGTCTCCAGGGGAGCACTGAAGCTTTCTTT	CASSLQGSTEAFF
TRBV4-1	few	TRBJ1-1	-	TGCGCCAGCAGCCAATTAGGGGCCCAAACAGGAAACACTGAAGCTTTCTTT	CASSQLGAQTGNTEAFF
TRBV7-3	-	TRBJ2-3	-	TGTGCCAGCAGCACACAAGGGGTCCGGACAGATACGCAGTATTTT	CASSTQGVRTDTQYF
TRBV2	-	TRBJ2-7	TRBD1	TGTGCCAGCGGTCAGGGGGCCCGATTTTACGAGCAGTACTTC	CASGQGARFYEQYF
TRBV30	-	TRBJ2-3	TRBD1	TGTGCCTGGCTCGACAGGGATCTCCTCGTAGGTACGCAGTATTTT	CAWLDRDLLVGTQYF
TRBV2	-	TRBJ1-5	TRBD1	TGTGCCAGCAGCCAGGGGGTCTCTCAGCCCCAGCATTTT	CASSQGVSQPQHF
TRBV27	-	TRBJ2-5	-	TGTGCCAGCAGTTTATCGGTGGGGGGGGGCGGCGAGACCCAGTACTTC	CASSLSVGGGGETQYF
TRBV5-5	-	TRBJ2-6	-	TGTGCCAGCACGAGGGCAGGGGCCAACGTCCTGACTTTC	CASTRAGANVLTF
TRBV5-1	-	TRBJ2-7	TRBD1	TGCGCCAGCAGCTTCGACGGGACAGAAGCTTACGAGCAGTACTTC	CASSFDGTEAYEQYF
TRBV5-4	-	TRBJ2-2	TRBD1	TGTGCCAGCAGCTTGGGTGGGACAGGGACCGGGGAGCTGTTTTTT	CASSLGGTGTGELFF
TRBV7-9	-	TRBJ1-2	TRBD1	TGTGCCAGCAGCAAAAGCGGGACAGGGGGTTTGTTTGGCTACACCTTC	CASSKSGTGGLFGYTF
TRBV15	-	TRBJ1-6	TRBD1	TGTGCCACCAGCAGAACCGGGACAGGGGAATCACCCCTCCACTTT	CATSRTGTGESPLHF
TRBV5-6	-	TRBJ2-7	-	TGTGCCAGCAGCTTGGCCGGAGGGACAGTGAACTACGAGCAGTACTTC	CASSLAGGTVNYEQYF